The 4 T cell receptor beta chains given below trace back to one sample, sequenced in a study of Ad26.COV2.S vaccination and SARS-CoV-2 variants. Noted treatment: about 20 received Ad26.COV2.S at low or high dose, single or two shots; roughly five received placebo; per-sample allocation not given. Samples came from day 63 after the first vaccine or placebo injection. Profiled with immunoSEQ multiplex PCR; TCRdb holds only in-frame clones, not every one. The table records about 400,000 clones, approximately 83% of them present only once. The input for sequencing was peripheral blood, taken in a trial of Ad26.COV2.S vaccine versus placebo. These receptors originate from a person between 18 and 60 years old who received the Ad26.COV2.S COVID-19 vaccine or a placebo.

CDR3 DNA: TGTGCCAGCAGCCAATCTGGCGGCCTAGCCAACACCGGGGAGCTGTTTTTT. It translates to CASSQSGGLANTGELFF. The V call is TRBV3-1 (or the pseudogene TRBV3-2), the J call TRBJ2-2; tentatively, D is TRBD2 (5 bases). V was clipped by 2 bases and J by 2 bases, with 15 bases between them. The CDR3 covers 17 residues. Germline CDR1 reads LGHDT; CDR2 reads YNNKEL (reference sequence).

The chain has TRBV18 and TRBJ2-5; 10 bases line up with TRBD2. Germline trimming cut 1 base from V and 4 bases from J; bases unmatched to any gene: 6. Germline values: CDR1 KGHSH, CDR2 LQKENI. This CDR3 spans 16 amino acids. The CDR3 nucleotides are TGTGCCAGCTCACCACGCAGCGGGGGGGCCGGAGAGACCCAGTACTTC. It translates to CASSPRSGGAGETQYF.

This clone is a singleton in its sample. The genes are TRBV6-5 and TRBJ2-7, with 7 bases lining up with TRBD1. The CDR3 is 14 residues long. The germline CDR1 and CDR2 sequences are MNHEY and SVGAGI. The CDR3 coding sequence is TGTACTTCAAGCGAGGGGGCCCTCCCCTACGAGCAGTACTTC. As protein: CTSSEGALPYEQYF.

This sequence joins TRBV20-1 and TRBJ2-1, with D possibly being TRBD2 (6 bases). V lost 8 bases and J lost 7, with 12 bases in between. Germline values: CDR1 DFQATT, CDR2 SNEGSKA (reference sequence). The CDR3 covers 11 residues. The CDR3 DNA reads as TGCAGTACTAAACGGGGGAATGAGCAGTTCTTC. It translates to CSTKRGNEQFF.